This TCR beta chain came from a study of vaccination effects on CD4 cells after COVID-19. The CDR3 length is 16 residues. CDR1 MNHEY and CDR2 SVGAGI come from the germline V gene. V was pared by 2 bases and J by 4 bases, with 5 bases of the junction left unmatched. Antigen-specific CD4+ T cell clonotypes were called by their expansion after viral peptide-pool culture in ViraFEST. Around day 10 of culture, CD4+ T cells were separated out. Two-dose vaccination with either BNT162b2 or mRNA-1273 was given to the participants. IL-2 medium supplanted half the medium on days 3 and 7. TCRdb's copy holds only in-frame clones and misses some; the assay was immunoSEQ multiplex PCR. The sample holds 20,000 to 25,000 clones, approximately 79% seen once. Remarks on this clone: Its cognate antigen is unknown.

The study, taken as a whole, reports: Marked clonal contraction of both clone types appeared late after vaccination.

The receptor comes from a human donor who received a COVID-19 vaccine. This rearrangement joins TRBV6-5 to TRBJ2-5; 12 bases fit TRBD2. Sample: CD4+ T cells from PBMCs cultured with HCoV-229E spike peptides, taken after COVID-19 vaccination. Here the CDR3 DNA reads TGTGCCAGCAGTTACGGGGAACTAGCGGGAGGAGAGACCCAGTACTTC. It encodes CASSYGELAGGETQYF.